This paragraph covers one T cell receptor beta chain sequence. The source material, RNA transcripts, was used to amplify TCR beta CDR3 regions. The HTBI primer set was used in a first-round RT-PCR of the TCR CDR3. From the multiplex PCR reads, TCRdb called clonotypes with MiXCR, one entry per CDR3 protein. In the table there are about 560,000 distinct CDR3 sequences, around 45% of which are singletons. The CDR3 is 9 residues long. CDR1 and CDR2 (germline): KGHDR, SFDVKD. The V end lost 11 bases, the J end lost 9 bases, and 9 bases lay between the germline ends. This entry belongs to a study of T cells in Graves' hyperthyroidism and ophthalmopathy.

This chain joins TRBV24-1 and TRBJ2-5; D remains unclear. The sequence came from a woman aged 18-29 years with Graves' hyperthyroidism. Sequences were obtained from peripheral blood or thyroid tissue (not recorded which). This CDR3 reads CASTSPQYF. The CDR3 DNA sequence: TGTGCCAGTACGTCGCCCCAGTACTTC.